One T cell receptor beta chain is described in this entry. The antigen remains unidentified. Data came from immunoSEQ multiplex PCR; TCRdb stores just in-frame clones and leaves some out. The data contain under 400,000 clones, 86% of them singletons. This specimen comes from a study of cytomegalovirus exposure and HLA in healthy donors. The overall study: The platform used for the roughly 130 validation repertoires matched that of the roughly 700 first-cohort repertoires, a later analysis reported. Study-wide findings and caveats: In vitro experiments confirmed that three CMV-associated chains were specific for CMV antigens. The authors listed approximately 160 TCR beta chains as cytomegalovirus-associated.

Germline assignment: CDR1 MGHRA and CDR2 YSYEKL. The CDR3 has 16 amino acids. V dropped 3 bases and J dropped 4; count of bases not matched to a gene: 8. The TCR comes from a woman between 18 and 29 years old in good health and CMV-seronegative. The gene calls are TRBV4-1 and TRBJ2-2; TRBD1 matches 7 bases. The specimen was PBMCs. CDR3 in DNA: TGCGCCAGCAGCCATTCCGACAGGGCGGGCACCGGGGAGCTGTTTTTT. This gives the protein CASSHSDRAGTGELFF.